The 5 T cell receptor beta chains listed next were all sequenced from one sample in a study of cytomegalovirus exposure and HLA in healthy donors listed by TCRdb under 2017. Libraries were constructed by the immunoSEQ multiplex PCR assay. For the multiplex PCR, a mixture combining 60 forward primers for TCR Vbeta segments and 13 reverse primers for TCR Jbeta segments was used. Sourced from immuneACCESS, this table was stored by TCRdb with only in-frame sequences that have V and J called. A share of the clones is absent; for the studies checked, an unresolved V gene accounts for under half, and the remainder has no known explanation. The sample records about 99,000 clones, approximately 78% of which are singletons. The ten biggest clones cover under 2% of the sample. Sequenced material: PBMCs. The receptor source for this set is a woman aged 40 to 50 in good health and CMV-seronegative.

This clone was detected once. The genes are TRBV5-1 and TRBJ2-5; 12 nucleotides agree with TRBD2. This CDR3 spans 16 amino acids. Germline V gene data show CDR1 as SGHRS and CDR2 as YFSETQ. After removal of 4 bases from V and 1 base from J, the junction contained 5 bases not matched to a gene. CDR3 amino acids: CASSGGLAGRQETQYF. The CDR3 DNA reads TGCGCCAGCAGCGGGGGACTAGCGGGCCGCCAAGAGACCCAGTACTTC.

The rearrangement links TRBV16 to TRBJ1-2; D is uncertain. V was pared by 0 bases and J by 4 bases, with 6 bases between. There are 13 residues in the CDR3. CDR1 and CDR2 from the germline V gene are KGHSY and FQNENV. The CDR3: CASSQSTAYGYTF. CDR3 sequence (DNA): TGTGCCAGCAGCCAATCTACAGCCTATGGCTACACCTTC.

The chain couples TRBV19 to TRBJ2-2; 11 nucleotides match TRBD1. This CDR3 comprises 14 residues. V shed 10 bases and J 3 bases; nucleotides not matched to a gene: 4. CDR1 is LNHDA and CDR2 is SQIVND in the germline V gene (reference sequence). Here the CDR3 DNA reads TGTGCCACTCGGGGACAGGGGGACACCGGGGAGCTGTTTTTT. Its translation: CATRGQGDTGELFF.

The gene calls are TRBV7-3 and TRBJ2-1, with TRBD1 identical over 11 bases. The CDR3 covers 16 residues. Germline V gives CDR1 SGHTA, CDR2 FQGTGA. The V gene end was trimmed by 4 bases and the J gene end by 3 bases; junction bases not matched to a gene: 5. CDR3 nucleotides: TGTGCCAGCAGCTCCGGGACAGGGGGTATCTACAATGAGCAGTTCTTC. Residues: CASSSGTGGIYNEQFF.

This clone was seen once. J is TRBJ2-1 and V is TRBV2; TRBD2 agrees at 7 bases. The germline CDR1 and CDR2 sequences are SNHLY and FYNNEI. The CDR3 spans 11 residues. J lost 9 bases, V lost 8 bases, and 4 bases had no gene match. As DNA, the CDR3 is TGTGCCAGCGCTCGCGGGGGTGAGCAGTTCTTC. It specifies CASARGGEQFF.